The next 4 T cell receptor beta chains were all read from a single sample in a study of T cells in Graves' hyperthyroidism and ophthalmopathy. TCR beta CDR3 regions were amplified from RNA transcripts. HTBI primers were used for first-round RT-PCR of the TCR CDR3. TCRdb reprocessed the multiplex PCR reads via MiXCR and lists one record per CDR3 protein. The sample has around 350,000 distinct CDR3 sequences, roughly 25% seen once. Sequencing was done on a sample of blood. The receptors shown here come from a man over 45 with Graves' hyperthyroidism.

The DNA for the CDR3 is TGTGCCAGCAGTTACCTCAACGCTGGGACTGAAGCTTTCTTT. Translating it yields CASSYLNAGTEAFF. The V and J genes are TRBV27 and TRBJ1-1; D remains ambiguous. This CDR3 contains 14 residues. Germline V lookup: CDR1 MNHEY, CDR2 SMNVEV (reference sequence). The V end lost 4 bases, the J end lost 5 bases, and 14 bases lay between the germline ends.

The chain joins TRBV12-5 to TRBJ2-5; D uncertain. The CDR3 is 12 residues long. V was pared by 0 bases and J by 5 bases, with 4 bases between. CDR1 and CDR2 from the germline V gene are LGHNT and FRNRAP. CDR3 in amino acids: CASGLVQETQYF. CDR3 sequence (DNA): TGTGCTAGTGGTTTGGTACAGGAGACCCAGTACTTC. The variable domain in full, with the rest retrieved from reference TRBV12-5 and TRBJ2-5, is DARVTQTPRHKVTEMGQEVTMRCQPILGHNTVFWYRQTMMQGLELLAYFRNRAPLDDSGMPKDRFSAEMPDATLATLKIQPSEPRDSAVYFCASGLVQETQYFGPGTRLLVL.

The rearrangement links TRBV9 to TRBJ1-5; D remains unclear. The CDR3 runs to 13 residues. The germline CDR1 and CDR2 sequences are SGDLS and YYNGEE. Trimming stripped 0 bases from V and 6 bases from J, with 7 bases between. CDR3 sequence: CASSVDPAQPQHF. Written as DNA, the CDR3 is TGTGCCAGCAGCGTAGATCCAGCTCAGCCCCAGCATTTT.

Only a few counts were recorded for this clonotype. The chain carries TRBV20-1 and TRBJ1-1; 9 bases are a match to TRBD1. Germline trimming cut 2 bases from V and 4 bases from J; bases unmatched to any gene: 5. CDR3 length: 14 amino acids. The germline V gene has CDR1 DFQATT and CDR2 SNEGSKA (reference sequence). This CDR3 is CSARSLDRGTEAFF. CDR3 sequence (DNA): TGCAGTGCTAGATCTCTGGACAGGGGCACTGAAGCTTTCTTT.